This paragraph reports one T cell receptor (beta chain). The target antigen is unknown. Built from TCR beta cDNA, the libraries had unique molecular identifiers in them. T cells numbering roughly 1 to 10 million yielded some 500,000 cDNA molecules. A single record per CDR3 protein comes from TCRdb applying MiXCR to the PCR reads. Of 700,000 to 800,000 distinct CDR3 sequences listed, 25% to 30% were seen once; the top ten hold about 0.5%. These data belong to a study of post-analysis software for immune sequencing data. Background on the study: Included courses were relapsing-remitting and secondary progressive multiple sclerosis; progressive-relapsing multiple sclerosis was also included. Whole-study findings and limits: Multiple sclerosis patients showed significantly lower normalized Chao1 diversity than controls did. F measure grouped same-batch samples tightly together. Controls showed lower frequencies than patients for roughly five TRBV segments, and TRBV5-6, TRBV5-1 and TRBV20-1 were among these.

Germline CDR1 SEHNR, CDR2 FQNEAQ (reference sequence). There are 15 residues in the CDR3. Trimming shortened V by 1 base and J by 4 bases, and 11 bases separated the two germline ends. The sequenced sample consisted of blood. This rearrangement joins TRBV7-9 to TRBJ1-5; D is ambiguous. This receptor was identified in a girl aged 5-17 years with multiple sclerosis. CDR3 region: CASSLDPTSNQPQHF. CDR3 DNA: TGTGCCAGCAGCTTAGATCCAACCTCTAATCAGCCCCAGCATTTT.